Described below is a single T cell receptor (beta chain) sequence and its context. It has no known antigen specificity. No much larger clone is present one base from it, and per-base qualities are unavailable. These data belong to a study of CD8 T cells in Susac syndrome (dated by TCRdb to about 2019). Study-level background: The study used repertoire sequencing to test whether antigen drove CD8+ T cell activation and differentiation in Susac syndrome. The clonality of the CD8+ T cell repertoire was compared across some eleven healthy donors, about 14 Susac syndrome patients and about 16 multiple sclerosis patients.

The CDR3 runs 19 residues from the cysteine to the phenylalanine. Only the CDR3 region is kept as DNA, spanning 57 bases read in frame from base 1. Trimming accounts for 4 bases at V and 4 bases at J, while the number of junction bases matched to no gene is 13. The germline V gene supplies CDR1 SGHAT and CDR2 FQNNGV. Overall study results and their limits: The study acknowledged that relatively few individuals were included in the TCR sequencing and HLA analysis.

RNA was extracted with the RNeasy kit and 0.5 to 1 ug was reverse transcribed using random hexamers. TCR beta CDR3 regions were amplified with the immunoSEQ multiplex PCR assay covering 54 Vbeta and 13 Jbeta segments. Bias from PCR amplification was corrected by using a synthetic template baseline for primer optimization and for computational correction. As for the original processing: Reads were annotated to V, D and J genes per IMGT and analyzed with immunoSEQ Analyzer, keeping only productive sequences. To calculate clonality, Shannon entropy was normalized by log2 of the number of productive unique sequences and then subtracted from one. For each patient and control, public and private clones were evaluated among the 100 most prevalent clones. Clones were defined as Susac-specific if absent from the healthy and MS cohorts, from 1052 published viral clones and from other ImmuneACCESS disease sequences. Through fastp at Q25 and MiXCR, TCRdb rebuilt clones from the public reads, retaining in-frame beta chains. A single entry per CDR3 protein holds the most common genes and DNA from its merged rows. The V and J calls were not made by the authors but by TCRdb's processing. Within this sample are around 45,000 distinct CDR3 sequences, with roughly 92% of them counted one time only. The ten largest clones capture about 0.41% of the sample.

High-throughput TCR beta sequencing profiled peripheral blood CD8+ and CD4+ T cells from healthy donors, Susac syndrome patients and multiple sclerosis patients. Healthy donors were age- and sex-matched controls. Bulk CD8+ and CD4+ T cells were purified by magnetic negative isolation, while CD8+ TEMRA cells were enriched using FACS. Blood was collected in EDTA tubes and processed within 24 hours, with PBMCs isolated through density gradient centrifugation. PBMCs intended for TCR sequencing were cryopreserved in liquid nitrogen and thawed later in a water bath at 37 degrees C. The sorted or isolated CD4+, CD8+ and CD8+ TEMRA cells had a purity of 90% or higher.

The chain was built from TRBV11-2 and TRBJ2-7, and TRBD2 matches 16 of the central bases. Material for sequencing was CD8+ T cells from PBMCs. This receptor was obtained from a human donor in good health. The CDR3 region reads CASSSTAGTSGRAWYEQYF. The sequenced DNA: TGTGCCAGCAGCTCTACTGCCGGGACTAGCGGGAGGGCCTGGTACGAGCAGTACTTC.